This passage covers 32 T cell receptor beta chains from one sample sequenced in a study of neurological immune-mediated disorders. Via MiXCR, TCRdb re-called the 5' RACE reads, giving one row per CDR3 protein. Of about 50,000 distinct CDR3 sequences listed, approximately 10% are singletons. Material for sequencing was PBMCs. The receptor set was obtained from a man between 70 and 80 years old with HTLV-1-associated myelopathy (HAM/TSP).

This clonotype was seen many times. J is TRBJ2-2 and V is TRBV7-9, with a weak D call TRBD2 (7 bases). The CDR3 is 17 amino acids. Germline V lookup: CDR1 SEHNR, CDR2 FQNEAQ (reference sequence). The V gene lost 5 bases and the J gene lost 5 bases, with 21 bases spanning the gap. The CDR3 sequence: CASSPPPRGGRTGELFF. The CDR3 bases are TGTGCCAGCAGCCCCCCCCCCCGCGGGGGCCGAACCGGGGAGCTGTTTTTT.

This clonotype was observed a handful of times. A much bigger clone sits one base away, suggesting this may be a read error. CDR3 bases: TGTGCCAGCAGTTCAACCCCGGAGGCTGATGCTTTCTTT. Translated, it gives CASSSTPEADAFF. The rearrangement uses TRBV6-2 or TRBV6-3 and TRBJ1-1; D is unclear. The CDR3 totals 13 residues. Germline V CDR1 and CDR2: MNHEY, SVGEGT.

A word on this clonotype: A read error may explain this, as a much larger clone is one base away. Here the CDR3 reads CASSSDFGAQETKYF. CDR3 DNA sequence: TGTGCCAGCTCATCGGACTTCGGGGCACAAGAGACCAAGTACTTC. The chain has TRBV18 and TRBJ2-5; D might be TRBD1 or TRBD2, each matching 5 bases. The V gene's germline CDR1 is KGHSH and CDR2 LQKENI. This CDR3 has 15 amino acids. Combining the CDR3 with reference TRBV18 and TRBJ2-5 gives the whole variable domain NAGVMQNPRHLVRRRGQEARLRCSPMKGHSHVYWYRQLPEEGLKFMVYLQKENIIDESGMPKERFSAEFPKEGPSILRIQQVVRGDSAAYFCASSSDFGAQETKYFGPGTRLLVL.

The sample holds many counts of this clonotype. This chain connects TRBV5-1 to TRBJ2-5; D possibly corresponds to TRBD1 (6 bases). The CDR3 runs 14 residues. CDR1 and CDR2 from the germline V gene are SGHRS and YFSETQ. The V end lost 2 bases, the J end lost 2 bases, and 10 bases lay between the germline ends. Here the CDR3 DNA reads TGCGCCAGCAGCTTCGGACAGAATCAAGAGACCCAGTACTTC. This encodes CASSFGQNQETQYF.

This clonotype was recorded many times. V gene TRBV5-6 combines with J gene TRBJ1-1, with no clear D. Per the germline V gene, CDR1 is SGHDT and CDR2 is YYEEEE. The CDR3 covers 14 residues. The V gene lost 0 bases and the J gene lost 5 bases, with 11 bases spanning the gap. Written as DNA, the CDR3 is TGTGCCAGCAGCTTGGAGAGGGCGCGGACTGAAGCTTTCTTT. Its protein product is CASSLERARTEAFF.

The sample holds many counts of this clonotype. The V call is TRBV4-2, the J call TRBJ2-1, with 12 positions matching TRBD2. Per germline, CDR1 LGHNA and CDR2 YNFKEQ. V shed 1 base and J 1 base; nucleotides not matched to a gene: 8. The CDR3 consists of 19 residues. The CDR3 DNA sequence: TGTGCCAGCAGCCAAGGTACTCGACTAGCGGGAGTTTCCTACAATGAGCAGTTCTTC. Protein product: CASSQGTRLAGVSYNEQFF.

This clonotype is medium-sized by share. V usage is TRBV25-1 and J usage is TRBJ2-7; 10 nucleotides match TRBD2. J lost 2 bases, V lost 7 bases, and 8 bases had no gene match. The CDR3 length is 15 residues. CDR1 MGHDK and CDR2 SYGVNS come from the germline V gene. This CDR3 reads CASTDGSGRPYEQYF. The CDR3 bases are TGTGCCAGCACCGACGGTAGCGGGAGGCCCTACGAGCAGTACTTC.

This clonotype was found many times. The V gene is TRBV12-3 or TRBV12-4, the J gene TRBJ2-7; 10 bases line up with TRBD2. There are 14 residues in the CDR3. J was trimmed by 6 bases and V by 5 bases; bases with no gene match: 7. The CDR3 protein is CASSPASGSSEQYF. The CDR3 bases are TGTGCCAGCAGTCCGGCTAGCGGGAGTAGCGAGCAGTACTTC.

This clonotype occurred many times. The V and J genes are TRBV28 and TRBJ2-7, with unresolved D. This CDR3 has 11 amino acids. The germline V gene has CDR1 MDHEN and CDR2 SYDVKM. The ends were cut back, 4 bases at V and 1 base at J, with 2 bases in the middle. The CDR3 sequence: CASSSSYEQYF. CDR3 sequence (DNA): TGTGCCAGCAGTTCTTCCTACGAGCAGTACTTC.

This clonotype was seen ten or more times. This chain joins TRBV6-2 or TRBV6-3 and TRBJ2-4; no definite D call. The CDR3 extends over 12 amino acids. Deletions cut 8 bases from V and 3 bases from J, with 8 bases between. CDR1 MNHEY and CDR2 SVGEGT come from the germline V gene. The CDR3 spells CASCFDKNIQYF. The CDR3 DNA sequence: TGTGCCAGCTGCTTCGACAAAAACATTCAGTACTTC.

This clonotype showed up many times. The chain recombines TRBV6-5 with TRBJ2-5, with 8 nucleotides matching TRBD1. The germline V gene encodes CDR1 MNHEY and CDR2 SVGAGI. V lost 5 bases, J lost 5 bases, and 4 bases stayed unmatched. The length of the CDR3 is 13 residues. This CDR3 reads CASSQRTGETQYF. The DNA for the CDR3 is TGTGCCAGCAGTCAGAGGACAGGGGAGACCCAGTACTTC.

Points on this clonotype: A read error may produce the germline difference seen at one junction end. This chain connects TRBV7-6 to TRBJ1-2; D remains ambiguous. This CDR3 region has 13 residues. CDR1 SGHVS and CDR2 FNYEAQ come from the germline V gene. CDR3 sequence reads: CVSSLRPVSCYTF. In DNA, the CDR3 is TGTGTCAGCAGCTTACGACCCGTCAGCTGCTACACCTTC.

The chain is built from TRBV7-9 and TRBJ1-6; possible D gene TRBD1, 6 bases. The CDR3 consists of 16 residues. Germline V gene lookup returns CDR1 SEHNR and CDR2 FQNEAQ (reference sequence). V shed 8 bases and J shed 7 bases, with 21 bases lying between them. CDR3 sequence: CASEGGTRTVNSPLHF. The CDR3 region has the DNA TGTGCCAGCGAAGGGGGGACCCGGACAGTCAATTCACCCCTCCACTTT.

This clonotype was counted many times. This sequence joins TRBV28 and TRBJ2-3, with 8 bases matching TRBD1. The V gene end was trimmed by 4 bases and the J gene end by 2 bases; junction bases not matched to a gene: 8. The CDR3 covers 16 residues. Germline CDR1 reads MDHEN; CDR2 reads SYDVKM. CDR3 region: CASSWEYRGNTDTQYF. CDR3 sequence (DNA): TGTGCCAGCAGTTGGGAATACAGGGGGAACACAGATACGCAGTATTTT.

This clonotype was recorded at least ten times. One end of the junction fails to match germline, which may point to a read error. The chain joins TRBV12-3 or TRBV12-4 to TRBJ2-1; D not resolved. This CDR3 spans 12 amino acids. The chain's CDR3 is CASSSSFNEQFF. The CDR3 nucleotides read TGTGCCAGCAGTAGTTCCTTCAATGAGCAGTTCTTC.

This clonotype was observed once. A read error may produce the germline difference seen at one junction end. The chain uses TRBV5-1 and TRBJ1-1; D not resolved. The CDR3 spans 13 residues. CDR1 and CDR2 from the germline V gene are SGHRS and YFSETQ. The CDR3 protein is CASSLGGDAEAYF. The CDR3 DNA is TGCGCCAGCAGCTTGGGGGGAGACGCTGAAGCTTACTTT.

This clonotype showed up many times. The chain uses TRBV5-6 and TRBJ2-7; the D gene is possibly TRBD2 (6 bases). The V end lost 0 bases, the J end lost 4 bases, and 8 bases lay between the germline ends. This CDR3 has 13 amino acids. CDR1 and CDR2 from the germline V gene are SGHDT and YYEEEE. Written as DNA, the CDR3 is TGTGCCAGCAGCTTGGCGCGGGGTTACGAGCAGTACTTC. It codes for CASSLARGYEQYF.

The gene calls are TRBV11-1 and TRBJ2-7; D call uncertain. The CDR3 sequence is 14 residues long. Trimming left V 3 bases short and J 1 base short, with 10 bases between. CDR1 is SGHAT and CDR2 is FQDESV in the germline V gene (reference sequence). Here the CDR3 DNA reads TGTGCCAGCAGCTTCCGGCAGGAGTCCTACGAGCAGTACTTC. As protein: CASSFRQESYEQYF.

The genes are TRBV10-3 and TRBJ1-5; no reliable D call. Trimming pared 0 bases from V and 9 bases from J, leaving 15 bases between. Germline V gives CDR1 ENHRY, CDR2 SYGVKD. The CDR3 consists of 15 residues. CDR3 in amino acids: CAISESGSMVRPQHF. As DNA, the CDR3 is TGTGCCATCAGTGAGTCAGGGAGTATGGTGAGGCCCCAGCATTTT.

This clonotype was observed at least ten times. The chain is built from TRBV20-1 and TRBJ2-7, with no clear D. Germline V CDR1 and CDR2: DFQATT, SNEGSKA (reference sequence). V lost 1 base and J 2 bases, leaving 3 bases between the germline ends. The CDR3 loop spans 11 amino acids. The CDR3 DNA reads TGCAGTGCTAGAGCAACCTACGAGCAGTACTTC. Translating gives CSARATYEQYF.

This clonotype was recorded many times. This chain links TRBV10-3 with TRBJ2-2, with TRBD2 matching 9 bases. The germline V gene encodes CDR1 ENHRY and CDR2 SYGVKD. The CDR3 runs to 16 residues. V lost 7 bases, J lost 5 bases, and 11 bases stayed unmatched. CDR3 DNA sequence: TGTGCCATCATGTTGGGGGTTAGCGGGAGTACCGGGGAGCTGTTTTTT. Amino acid sequence: CAIMLGVSGSTGELFF.

This clonotype was detected many times. The rearrangement links TRBV6-2 or TRBV6-3 to TRBJ2-1; D is uncertain. The CDR3 has 11 amino acids. The germline V and J ends were trimmed by 8 bases and 7 bases, with 9 bases remaining between them. Germline V gene lookup returns CDR1 MNHEY and CDR2 SVGEGT. The CDR3 loop reads CASGRMNEQFF. The CDR3 nucleotides read TGTGCCAGCGGGCGAATGAATGAGCAGTTCTTC.

The J gene is TRBJ2-2, the V gene TRBV2, with D maybe TRBD2 (6 bases). The V end lost 7 bases, the J end lost 5 bases, and 17 bases lay between the germline ends. The CDR3 runs 15 residues. The germline CDR1 and CDR2 sequences are SNHLY and FYNNEI. The CDR3 protein is CASTTVGLKTGELFF. Here the CDR3 DNA reads TGTGCCAGCACCACTGTAGGACTAAAAACCGGGGAGCTGTTTTTT.

This clonotype has a count of ten or more. The J gene is TRBJ1-2, the V gene TRBV5-5; D gene ambiguous. The ends were cut back, 0 bases at V and 2 bases at J, with 11 bases in the middle. Per the germline V gene, CDR1 is SGHKS and CDR2 is YYEKEE (reference sequence). The CDR3 sequence is 15 residues long. CDR3 sequence reads: CASSLAGDINYGYTF. DNA of the CDR3: TGTGCCAGCAGCTTGGCCGGGGATATCAACTATGGCTACACCTTC.

This clonotype was picked up many times. This sequence joins TRBV6-5 and TRBJ1-6; 7 bases agree with TRBD1. V lost 1 base and J lost 6; bases outside the gene matches: 6. CDR3 length: 16 amino acids. Germline V gives CDR1 MNHEY, CDR2 SVGAGI. The CDR3 is CASSYYPGTVNSPLHF. DNA of the CDR3: TGTGCCAGCAGTTACTATCCCGGGACAGTTAATTCACCCCTCCACTTT.

This clonotype was detected ten times or more. The chain is built from TRBV9 and TRBJ2-1, with D possibly being TRBD2 (5 bases). Germline V gives CDR1 SGDLS, CDR2 YYNGEE. This CDR3 is built from 13 residues. Deletions cut 4 bases from V and 3 bases from J, with 8 bases between. This chain's CDR3 is CASSPRVYNEQFF. CDR3 nucleotide sequence: TGTGCCAGCAGCCCGCGGGTCTACAATGAGCAGTTCTTC.

This clonotype was detected ten times or more. The CDR3 loop reads CASSPRTGADTQYF. As DNA, the CDR3 is TGTGCCAGCAGCCCACGGACAGGGGCCGATACGCAGTATTTT. The chain recombines TRBV11-3 with TRBJ2-3; 9 positions match TRBD1. This CDR3 spans 14 amino acids. V gave up 5 bases and J gave up 6 bases; unmatched junction bases: 6. Germline loops: CDR1 SGHNT, CDR2 YENEEA.

By share, this clonotype counts as medium-sized (0.01 to 0.1%). The rearrangement links TRBV27 to TRBJ2-1, with no clear D. The CDR3 length is 14 residues. Germline lookup yields CDR1 MNHEY and CDR2 SMNVEV (reference sequence). V lost 6 bases and J lost 9, with 18 bases in between. The CDR3 protein is CASRGNTAQSEQFF. The CDR3 DNA reads TGTGCCAGCAGGGGCAATACTGCCCAGAGTGAGCAGTTCTTC.

This clonotype was found many times. The rearrangement links TRBV5-1 to TRBJ2-3; 7 positions match TRBD2. The CDR3 consists of 16 residues. The germline V gene has CDR1 SGHRS and CDR2 YFSETQ. With 0 bases clipped from V and 2 bases from J, the junction kept 6 bases outside the gene matches. The CDR3 DNA reads TGCGCCAGCAGCTTGGGTGCGGGAGCACACACAGATACGCAGTATTTT. Amino acids: CASSLGAGAHTDTQYF.

This clonotype was observed many times. The V and J genes are TRBV24-1 and TRBJ2-7; 7 bases map to TRBD1. Germline values: CDR1 KGHDR, CDR2 SFDVKD. The V gene end was trimmed by 6 bases and the J gene end by 3 bases; junction bases not matched to a gene: 1. The CDR3 runs 12 residues. CDR3 protein: CATSTGDYEQYF. The DNA for the CDR3 is TGTGCCACCAGTACAGGGGACTACGAGCAGTACTTC.

This clonotype was counted many times. The chain uses TRBV20-1 and TRBJ1-1; D possibly corresponds to TRBD1 (6 bases). This CDR3 is 16 amino acids long. V was cut by 2 bases and J by 1 base, with 17 bases left in between. The germline V gene encodes CDR1 DFQATT and CDR2 SNEGSKA (reference sequence). The CDR3 protein is CSARRQAGIENTEAFF. The CDR3 coding sequence is TGCAGTGCTAGACGACAGGCGGGAATTGAGAACACTGAAGCTTTCTTT.

This clonotype was seen ten or more times. The chain couples TRBV4-3 to TRBJ2-3; TRBD2 matches 8 bases. V shed 4 bases and J 2 bases; nucleotides not matched to a gene: 8. Germline V gives CDR1 LGHNA, CDR2 YSLEER. This CDR3 contains 16 residues. Written as DNA, the CDR3 is TGCGCCAGCAGCCCCGGAGTAGCGGGAATCACAGATACGCAGTATTTT. Its translation is CASSPGVAGITDTQYF.